The 18 T cell receptor beta chains listed next were all sequenced from one sample in a study of OX40 agonist ivuxolimab in advanced cancers. Libraries were prepared by immunoSEQ multiplex PCR; TCRdb keeps only in-frame clonotypes and omits some of them. The data contain under 20,000 clones, about 84% of them singletons. This specimen was CD4+ or CD8+ T cells sorted from blood, taken in a trial of the OX40 agonist ivuxolimab. The receptors shown here come from an adult with an advanced solid tumor such as melanoma, head and neck, liver or kidney cancer.

The chain has TRBV25-1 and TRBJ2-7; 8 nucleotides line up with TRBD2. V lost 8 bases, J lost 7 bases, and 10 bases stayed unmatched. There are 13 residues in the CDR3. Germline values: CDR1 MGHDK, CDR2 SYGVNS. The CDR3: CASARPGGGEQYF. The CDR3 DNA is TGTGCCAGCGCCCGCCCGGGAGGGGGGGAGCAGTACTTC.

The V and J genes are TRBV19 and TRBJ2-5; TRBD2 aligns across 11 bases. V shed 5 bases and J 5 bases; nucleotides not matched to a gene: 10. The CDR3 runs 16 residues. From germline, CDR1 is LNHDA and CDR2 SQIVND (reference sequence). The CDR3 coding sequence is TGTGCCAGTAGTCTGGGTAGCGGGGGGGCGCGGGAGACCCAGTACTTC. This gives the protein CASSLGSGGARETQYF.

The rearrangement joins TRBV7-3 to TRBJ2-7; no reliable D call. CDR3 length: 15 amino acids. Germline assignment: CDR1 SGHTA and CDR2 FQGTGA. Trimming left V 2 bases short and J 0 bases short, with 11 bases between. For the CDR3, the DNA is TGTGCCAGCAGCTTAGAAGGGTCAAGCTCCTACGAGCAGTACTTC. Protein product: CASSLEGSSSYEQYF.

This clone has only a few counts. The DNA of the CDR3 is TGCGCCAGCAACGACAGGGAAGACTCCTACAATGAGCAGTTCTTC. Its translation: CASNDREDSYNEQFF. The chain couples TRBV5-1 to TRBJ2-1, with 7 bases fitting TRBD1. The CDR3 runs to 15 residues. Germline V gene lookup returns CDR1 SGHRS and CDR2 YFSETQ. The V gene end was trimmed by 6 bases and the J gene end by 0 bases; junction bases not matched to a gene: 6.

V and J are TRBV28 and TRBJ2-1; D is uncertain. The V gene lost 5 bases and the J gene lost 7 bases, with 12 bases spanning the gap. From germline, CDR1 is MDHEN and CDR2 SYDVKM. CDR3 length: 13 amino acids. The CDR3 DNA reads as TGTGCCAGCAGTCCCCCACGTCTAAATGAGCAGTTCTTC. Its protein product is CASSPPRLNEQFF.

This clone appeared a single time. The rearrangement links TRBV23-1 to TRBJ2-5; maybe TRBD2 (5 bases). TRBV23-1 belongs to the ORF category, with a function that is uncertain. This CDR3 is 14 amino acids long. The ends were cut back, 5 bases at V and 5 bases at J, with 15 bases in the middle. The CDR3 spells CASSARGGRETQYF. The CDR3, as DNA: TGCGCCAGCAGTGCCCGAGGAGGCAGGGAGACCCAGTACTTC.

The chain carries TRBV7-2 and TRBJ1-5, with D unclear. The CDR3 is made up of 12 amino acids. The germline gives CDR1 SGHTA, CDR2 FQGNSA. V was clipped by 5 bases and J by 4 bases, with 6 bases between them. The CDR3 region has the DNA TGTGCCAGCAGCCAACCTAATCAGCCCCAGCATTTT. Protein: CASSQPNQPQHF.

The CDR3 nucleotides are TGTGCCAGCAGCTTAGCCGGGACTAGAGGTCTCAATGAGCAGTTCTTC. Its protein product is CASSLAGTRGLNEQFF. V is TRBV7-2 and J is TRBJ2-1, with 8 bases matching TRBD2. Looked up from germline, CDR1 is SGHTA and CDR2 is FQGNSA. The CDR3 has 16 residues. J gave up 6 bases and V 0 bases, and 7 bases lay outside the gene matches.

The chain carries TRBV10-1 and TRBJ2-1; either TRBD1 or TRBD2 may supply D (5 bases each). Trimming took off 6 bases at V and 0 bases at J, with 15 bases between the two ends. The germline V gene encodes CDR1 WNHNN and CDR2 SYGVQD (reference sequence). The CDR3 loop spans 16 amino acids. CDR3 nucleotide sequence: TGCGCCAGCAGCTCCCGAGGGGCGTTCTCCTACAATGAGCAGTTCTTC. Protein sequence: CASSSRGAFSYNEQFF.

This clone was seen only a few times. The chain combines TRBV30 with TRBJ1-3; D not certain. Looked up from germline, CDR1 is GTSNPN and CDR2 is SVGIG (reference sequence). V was cut by 5 bases and J by 0 bases, with 8 bases left in between. The CDR3 is made up of 13 amino acids. The CDR3 region is CAWDERSGNTIYF. In nucleotides, the CDR3 is TGTGCCTGGGACGAGCGCTCTGGAAACACCATATATTTT. Combining the CDR3 with reference TRBV30 and TRBJ1-3 gives the whole variable domain SQTIHQWPATLVQPVGSPLSLECTVEGTSNPNLYWYRQAAGRGLQLLFYSVGIGQISSEVPQNLSASRPQDRQFILSSKKLLLSDSGFYLCAWDERSGNTIYFGEGSWLTVV.

The chain recombines TRBV7-9 with TRBJ2-1; unclear D gene. This CDR3 is 16 amino acids long. Germline CDR1 SEHNR, CDR2 FQNEAQ (reference sequence). Trimming took off 5 bases at V and 5 bases at J, with 19 bases between the two ends. The CDR3 sequence: CASSPPMRRADNEQFF. The CDR3 nucleotides read TGTGCCAGCAGCCCGCCGATGAGAAGGGCTGACAATGAGCAGTTCTTC.

The chain carries TRBV10-1 and TRBJ2-1; weak D call: TRBD2 (6 bases). Trimming removed 6 bases at V and 7 bases at J, with 16 bases between. This CDR3 region has 14 residues. Germline CDR1 reads WNHNN; CDR2 reads SYGVQD (reference sequence). CDR3 protein: CASSRDGRSNEQFF. CDR3 DNA sequence: TGCGCCAGCAGCAGGGACGGGAGATCAAATGAGCAGTTCTTC.

The J gene is TRBJ1-1, the V gene TRBV11-1; 8 bases match TRBD1. Germline CDR1 SGHAT, CDR2 FQDESV (reference sequence). Trimming cost V 6 bases and J 3 bases; bases outside gene matches: 9. This CDR3 spans 15 amino acids. Here the CDR3 reads CASRPRQGRDTEAFF. The CDR3 bases are TGTGCCAGCAGGCCTCGACAGGGGAGGGACACTGAAGCTTTCTTT.

The J gene is TRBJ1-3, the V gene TRBV7-3; 7 bases align to TRBD1. This CDR3 is 17 amino acids long. With V trimmed by 2 bases and J by 2 bases, 9 bases remained unmatched. Germline CDR1 is SGHTA and CDR2 is FQGTGA. CDR3 loop: CASSLGAGRGAGNTIYF. DNA of the CDR3: TGTGCCAGCAGCTTAGGAGCCGGCAGGGGGGCTGGAAACACCATATATTTT.

This chain links TRBV4-1 with TRBJ1-3; unclear D gene. In germline, CDR1 is MGHRA, CDR2 YSYEKL. V lost 0 bases and J 0 bases, leaving 3 bases between the germline ends. This CDR3 contains 14 residues. The CDR3 DNA sequence: TGCGCCAGCAGCCAAGATCTCTCTGGAAACACCATATATTTT. It yields the protein CASSQDLSGNTIYF.

The chain recombines TRBV10-3 with TRBJ2-5, with D possibly TRBD2 on 5 matching bases. Germline V gene data show CDR1 as ENHRY and CDR2 as SYGVKD. The CDR3 is 12 amino acids. The germline V and J ends were trimmed by 3 bases and 4 bases, with 6 bases remaining between them. The CDR3 region is CAISDRGETQYF. CDR3 in DNA: TGTGCCATCAGTGATCGGGGAGAGACCCAGTACTTC.

This chain connects TRBV6-4 to TRBJ2-1; TRBD1 is a possible D gene (5 bases). The CDR3 contains 15 residues. The germline gives CDR1 MRHNA, CDR2 SNTAGT. V was cut by 2 bases and J by 5 bases, with 13 bases left in between. CDR3 nucleotides: TGTGCCAGCAGTGACGAGGCAGGGAATAACAATGAGCAGTTCTTC. Translation: CASSDEAGNNNEQFF.

The chain recombines TRBV15 with TRBJ2-1; 9 positions match TRBD2. The CDR3 runs 14 residues. The germline V gene has CDR1 LNHNV and CDR2 YYDKDF (reference sequence). V was clipped by 6 bases and J by 2 bases; unmatched bases: 2. The DNA for the CDR3 is TGTGCCACCAGGGTAGCGGGAGCCTACAATGAGCAGTTCTTC. Its protein is CATRVAGAYNEQFF.